This T cell receptor beta chain was recorded in a study of blood T cell repertoires in COVID-19. At the level of the study: T cells, B-cell-depleted T cells, or PBMCs supplied cDNA or gDNA.

Trimming cost V 4 bases and J 6 bases; bases outside gene matches: 5. Germline V gene sequence: CDR1 KGHDR, CDR2 SFDVKD. This CDR3 region has 14 residues. TCRdb's table, derived via immunoSEQ multiplex PCR, lists solely in-frame clones and lacks some. The sample contains more than 200,000 clones, around 80% of which appear only once. Material: peripheral blood. The chain has TRBV24-1 and TRBJ1-2; 9 bases are a match to TRBD1. This TCR derives from a man aged 40-49 years with acute or convalescent COVID-19. The CDR3 protein is CATSDRDREDGYTF. For the CDR3, the DNA is TGTGCCACCAGTGACCGGGACAGGGAAGATGGCTACACCTTC.